This paragraph reports one T cell receptor (beta chain). The target antigen is unknown. These data belong to a study of cytotoxic CD8 clonotypes in ibrutinib-treated CLL. Trimming removed 3 bases from V and 4 bases from J; junction bases left unmatched: 0. Germline V gene sequence: CDR1 SGHNT, CDR2 YYREEE (reference sequence). The CDR3 length is 13 residues. The data were produced by immunoSEQ multiplex PCR, yet TCRdb's version contains in-frame clones alone and is incomplete. The table lists some 300,000 clones, around four fifths of them singletons. General study findings and limits: Clonality increased at ibrutinib response and stayed stable in sustained remission. At progression, however, it fell back toward baseline.

The rearrangement uses TRBV5-4 and TRBJ1-2; 10 bases fit TRBD1. This receptor was identified in a human donor with chronic lymphocytic leukemia. This material consisted of PBMCs, taken before ibrutinib treatment. In DNA form, the CDR3 reads TGTGCCAGCAGCTGGACAGGGGGCTATGGCTACACCTTC. Protein product: CASSWTGGYGYTF.